The next 5 T cell receptor beta chains were all read from a single sample in a study of OX40 agonist ivuxolimab in advanced cancers. Library prep was done by the immunoSEQ multiplex PCR assay. In its TCRdb copy, this immuneACCESS table keeps in-frame sequences only and misses some clones. Where compared with another copy, unresolved V genes explain less than half of these, and the others have no known cause. The sample has under 15,000 clones on record, around 74% of them singletons. The ten largest clones take up approximately 31% of the sample. The input for sequencing was CD4+ or CD8+ T cells sorted from blood, taken in a trial of the OX40 agonist ivuxolimab. The receptors shown here come from an adult with an advanced solid tumor such as melanoma, head and neck, liver or kidney cancer.

In regard to this clone: It may be a read error: a sequence one base away is much more abundant. The genes are TRBV5-6 and TRBJ2-7, with D hard to call. The CDR3 extends over 11 amino acids. The V gene's germline CDR1 is SGHDT and CDR2 YYEEEE. The CDR3 here is CASSFNREQHF. CDR3 bases: TGTGCCAGCAGCTTTAATCGCGAGCAGCACTTC.

This chain joins TRBV19 and TRBJ2-3; TRBD2 matches at 10 bases. Germline-derived CDR1 and CDR2 are LNHDA and SQIVND (reference sequence). The CDR3 is 17 residues long. V shed 3 bases and J 7 bases; nucleotides not matched to a gene: 13. The DNA of the CDR3 is TGTGCCAGTAGTATCCTAGGCAGCGGGAGGGCCGGGAATACGCAGTATTTT. Residues: CASSILGSGRAGNTQYF.

The V and J genes are TRBV28 and TRBJ2-7, with a weak D call TRBD1 (5 bases). Germline V CDR1 and CDR2: MDHEN, SYDVKM. The length of the CDR3 is 15 residues. Trimming pared 6 bases from V and 2 bases from J, leaving 17 bases between. The CDR3: CASSRRVRGPYEQYF. CDR3 sequence (DNA): TGTGCCAGCAGCCGCCGGGTAAGGGGTCCCTACGAGCAGTACTTC.

V and J are TRBV7-8 and TRBJ2-7; TRBD1 aligns across 7 bases. From germline, CDR1 is SGHVS and CDR2 FQNEAQ. There are 16 residues in the CDR3. J was trimmed by 1 base and V by 1 base; bases with no gene match: 7. CDR3 protein: CASSLERQGVSYEQYF. The CDR3 DNA reads as TGTGCCAGCAGCTTAGAGCGGCAGGGGGTTTCCTACGAGCAGTACTTC.

J is TRBJ1-2 and V is TRBV6-5; maybe TRBD1 (6 bases). Germline-derived CDR1 and CDR2 are MNHEY and SVGAGI. The V end lost 2 bases, the J end lost 6 bases, and 16 bases lay between the germline ends. CDR3 size: 15 residues. DNA of the CDR3: TGTGCCAGCAGTTACGTACAGGGTTATCGGGATGGCTACACCTTC. Translating it yields CASSYVQGYRDGYTF.